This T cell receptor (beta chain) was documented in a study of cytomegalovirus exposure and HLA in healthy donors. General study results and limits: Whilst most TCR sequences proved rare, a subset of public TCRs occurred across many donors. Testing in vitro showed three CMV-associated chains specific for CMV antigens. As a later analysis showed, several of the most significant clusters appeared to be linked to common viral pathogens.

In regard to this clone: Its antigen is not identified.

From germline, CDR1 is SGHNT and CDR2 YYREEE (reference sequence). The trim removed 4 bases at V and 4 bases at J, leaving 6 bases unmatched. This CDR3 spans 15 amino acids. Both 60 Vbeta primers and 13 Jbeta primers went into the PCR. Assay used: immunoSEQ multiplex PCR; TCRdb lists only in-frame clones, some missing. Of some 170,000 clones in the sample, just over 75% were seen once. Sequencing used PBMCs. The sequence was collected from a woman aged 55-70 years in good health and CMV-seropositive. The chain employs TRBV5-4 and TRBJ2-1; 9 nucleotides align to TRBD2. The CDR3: CASSPRLAEYNEQFF. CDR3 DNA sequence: TGTGCCAGCAGCCCTAGACTAGCGGAGTACAATGAGCAGTTCTTC.